This T cell receptor (beta chain) was captured in a study of shared clonotypes between healthy human individuals. The CDR3 consists of 13 residues. To note about this clone: Its antigen is as yet unknown.

Study-wide results and caveats: Roughly 4.7% was the fraction of naive CD4 clonotypes found shared across four donors. Naive subsets generally had larger estimated richness than memory subsets.

This table comes from immunoSEQ multiplex PCR, and its TCRdb copy is limited to in-frame clones, with some not included. The sample contains around 2,000,000 clones, roughly 95% of which appear only once. Cells designated naive CD8 were CD45RO-negative and were positively selected for CCR7, with terminally differentiated effector memory CD45RA+ cells excluded. This clonotype was sampled from a man aged 18-30 years in good health. The sequencing sample was made of naive CD8+ T cells sorted from blood. The chain employs TRBV12-2 and TRBJ2-1; the D call of TRBD2 is as the table states it, not checked on the DNA. TRBV12-2 is an annotated pseudogene. The CDR3 coding sequence is TGTGCAAGTCGCTTACCCGAGGGTAATGAGCAGTTCTTC. It specifies CASRLPEGNEQFF.